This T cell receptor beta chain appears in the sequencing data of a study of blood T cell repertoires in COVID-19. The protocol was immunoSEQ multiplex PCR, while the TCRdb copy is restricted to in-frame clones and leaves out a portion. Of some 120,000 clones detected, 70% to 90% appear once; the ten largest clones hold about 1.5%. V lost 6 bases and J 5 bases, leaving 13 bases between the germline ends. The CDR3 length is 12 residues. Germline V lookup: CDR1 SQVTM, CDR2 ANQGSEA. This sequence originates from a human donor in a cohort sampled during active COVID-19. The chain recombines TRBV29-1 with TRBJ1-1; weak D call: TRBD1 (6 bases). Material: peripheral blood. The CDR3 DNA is TGCAGCGTAGGCTACAGGGAAACTGAAGCTTTCTTT. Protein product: CSVGYRETEAFF.